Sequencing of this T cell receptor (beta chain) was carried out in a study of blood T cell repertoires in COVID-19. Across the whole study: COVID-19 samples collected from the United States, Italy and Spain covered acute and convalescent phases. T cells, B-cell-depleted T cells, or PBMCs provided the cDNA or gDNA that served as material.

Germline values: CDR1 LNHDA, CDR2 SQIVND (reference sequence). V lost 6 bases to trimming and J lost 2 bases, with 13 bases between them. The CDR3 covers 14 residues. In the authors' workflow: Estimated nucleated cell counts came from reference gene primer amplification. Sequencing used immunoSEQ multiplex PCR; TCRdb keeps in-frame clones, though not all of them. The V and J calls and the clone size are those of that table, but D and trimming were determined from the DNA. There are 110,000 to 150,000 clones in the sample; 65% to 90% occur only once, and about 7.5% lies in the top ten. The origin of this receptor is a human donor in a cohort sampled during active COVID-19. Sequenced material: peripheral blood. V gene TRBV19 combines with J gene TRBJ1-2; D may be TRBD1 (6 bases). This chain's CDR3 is CASRRAGVNYGYTF. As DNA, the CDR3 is TGTGCCAGTAGGAGAGCAGGGGTCAACTATGGCTACACCTTC.